The 24 T cell receptor beta chains in this list originate from one sample, sequenced in a study of T-cell memory formation after mild COVID-19. TCRdb itself ran the 5' RACE reads through MiXCR, one entry per CDR3 protein. Of 300,000 to 350,000 distinct CDR3 sequences listed, roughly 13% are singletons. The sequenced material came from PBMCs or a T cell subset sorted from them (not recorded which). These receptors were collected from a man aged 18 to 29 who had mild COVID-19 (a few samples of this study predate the infection). Cell type and time point are not known.

The chain is built from TRBV2 and TRBJ2-2; D is undetermined. The V end was cut by 4 bases, the J end by 10 bases, with 16 bases between. Germline V gene data show CDR1 as SNHLY and CDR2 as FYNNEI. There are 14 residues in the CDR3. In DNA, the CDR3 is TGTGCCAGCAGTGTTCAGGCTCAAAGCGCGGAGCTGTTTTTT. This encodes CASSVQAQSAELFF.

This clonotype has more than one count but fewer than ten. The chain uses TRBV19 and TRBJ2-1; 8 bases line up with TRBD1. CDR1 and CDR2 (germline): LNHDA, SQIVND (reference sequence). Trimming took 4 bases from V and 6 from J; bases not matched to a gene: 5. The CDR3 is 14 amino acids. The CDR3 DNA is TGTGCCAGTAGTAAAATCGGGACAGGCAATGAGCAGTTCTTC. Protein product: CASSKIGTGNEQFF.

V gene TRBV5-8 combines with J gene TRBJ2-2; D may be TRBD1 or TRBD2 (5 bases each). The V end was cut by 7 bases, the J end by 3 bases, with 13 bases between. The CDR3 sequence is 14 residues long. Per the germline V gene, CDR1 is SGHTS and CDR2 is YDEGEE. The CDR3 spells CASPRDRYTGELFF. The CDR3 DNA reads as TGTGCCAGCCCTCGGGACCGATACACCGGGGAGCTGTTTTTT.

This clonotype has only a few counts. The rearrangement uses TRBV12-3 or TRBV12-4 and TRBJ2-2; D unclear. Trimming pared 4 bases from V and 5 bases from J, leaving 11 bases between. This CDR3 is 14 amino acids long. Here the CDR3 DNA reads TGTGCCAGCAGTTCATATGGTTTGACCGGGGAGCTGTTTTTT. Encoded protein: CASSSYGLTGELFF.

The sample holds a few counts of this clonotype. The chain is built from TRBV11-3 and TRBJ2-3; 7 bases align to TRBD1. V dropped 5 bases and J dropped 4; count of bases not matched to a gene: 3. This CDR3 contains 13 residues. In germline, CDR1 is SGHNT, CDR2 YENEEA. CDR3 in amino acids: CASSSQGADTQYF. The CDR3 DNA follows: TGTGCCAGCAGCAGCCAGGGGGCAGATACGCAGTATTTT.

The CDR3 DNA sequence: TGTGCCAGCAGCCTTAACGGACAGGGCGCGGCAGATACGCAGTATTTT. Protein sequence: CASSLNGQGAADTQYF. The chain couples TRBV7-3 to TRBJ2-3, with TRBD1 identical over 8 bases. Per germline, CDR1 SGHTA and CDR2 FQGTGA. The ends lost 5 bases at V and 4 bases at J; junction bases unmatched: 11. This CDR3 comprises 16 residues.

DNA of the CDR3: TGTGCCAGCAGGTACCAGGGCCGCCTCACTGAAGCTTTCTTT. As protein: CASRYQGRLTEAFF. V and J are TRBV7-2 and TRBJ1-1, with a tentative D call TRBD1 (5 bases). From germline, CDR1 is SGHTA and CDR2 FQGNSA. This CDR3 has 14 residues. Between the trimmed V and J ends, which lost 6 bases and 4 bases, there was a span of 15 bases.

Of note for this clonotype: Mismatch with germline at one junction end may stem from a read error. This chain links TRBV14 with TRBJ1-2, with D possibly being TRBD1 (5 bases). The CDR3 sequence is 13 residues long. The germline V gene encodes CDR1 SGHDN and CDR2 FVKESK. The CDR3, as DNA: TGTTCCAGCGGTCCAGGGACGGGCTATGGCTACACCTTC. Protein sequence: CSSGPGTGYGYTF.

This clonotype was detected only a few times. The chain uses TRBV6-5 and TRBJ1-2; D is undetermined. V was pared by 6 bases and J by 4 bases, with 15 bases between. The length of the CDR3 is 14 residues. In germline, CDR1 is MNHEY, CDR2 SVGAGI. CDR3 bases: TGTGCCAGCAGCTTGTCCCGGGCCCCCTATGGCTACACCTTC. Translated: CASSLSRAPYGYTF.

J is TRBJ1-1 and V is TRBV28, with D tentatively TRBD1 (5 bases). CDR1 and CDR2 from the germline V gene are MDHEN and SYDVKM. This CDR3 is 14 amino acids long. Trimming stripped 5 bases from V and 10 bases from J, with 20 bases between. The CDR3 bases are TGTGCCAGCAGTAACGAGGCTCAGGGTCAGGGAGCTTTCTTT. It translates to CASSNEAQGQGAFF.

This clonotype was seen more than once but under ten times. The rearrangement joins TRBV29-1 to TRBJ2-1; D unresolved. The V end lost 3 bases, the J end lost 9 bases, and 18 bases lay between the germline ends. CDR1 is SQVTM, CDR2 ANQGSEA, per germline. This CDR3 is built from 14 residues. The CDR3 sequence is CSVEPQTRTGEQFF. The DNA for the CDR3 is TGCAGCGTTGAGCCCCAAACCCGGACGGGTGAGCAGTTCTTC.

The V gene is TRBV20-1, the J gene TRBJ1-1; D is unclear. Trimming shortened V by 0 bases and J by 4 bases, and 6 bases separated the two germline ends. Germline-derived CDR1 and CDR2 are DFQATT and SNEGSKA (reference sequence). The CDR3 length is 12 residues. The CDR3 DNA follows: TGCAGTGCTAGAGACGGTACCACTGAAGCTTTCTTT. Translated, it gives CSARDGTTEAFF.

V and J are TRBV5-4 and TRBJ1-1; no clear D. V dropped 0 bases and J dropped 0 bases, with 12 bases sitting between them. The CDR3 spans 16 residues. Germline CDR1 SGHNT, CDR2 YYREEE (reference sequence). Here the CDR3 DNA reads TGTGCCAGCAGCTTGGGGACGGCCGGCATGAACACTGAAGCTTTCTTT. Protein: CASSLGTAGMNTEAFF. Combining the CDR3 with reference TRBV5-4 and TRBJ1-1 gives the whole variable domain ETGVTQSPTHLIKTRGQQVTLRCSSQSGHNTVSWYQQALGQGPQFIFQYYREEENGRGNFPPRFSGLQFPNYSSELNVNALELDDSALYLCASSLGTAGMNTEAFFGQGTRLTVV.

This clonotype occurred a few times. This chain connects TRBV5-1 to TRBJ1-2; D is unresolved. Germline loops: CDR1 SGHRS, CDR2 YFSETQ. The CDR3 length is 14 residues. V dropped 4 bases and J dropped 8 bases, with 18 bases sitting between them. CDR3 sequence: CASSHRDGSEGYTF. In nucleotides, the CDR3 is TGCGCCAGCAGCCACAGAGACGGCTCCGAGGGCTACACCTTC.

The V call is TRBV9, the J call TRBJ1-2; D gene unclear. The CDR3 runs 15 residues. CDR1 SGDLS and CDR2 YYNGEE come from the germline V gene. V was trimmed by 0 bases and J by 8 bases, leaving 17 bases between them. The CDR3 protein is CASSVAQSGYRGYTF. The CDR3 bases are TGTGCCAGCAGCGTAGCTCAAAGCGGCTATCGAGGCTACACCTTC.

Only a few counts were recorded for this clonotype. The rearrangement uses TRBV6-2 or TRBV6-3 and TRBJ2-5; a weak D match, TRBD2 (5 bases). Trimming took off 2 bases at V and 9 bases at J, with 13 bases between the two ends. The CDR3 runs to 13 residues. The germline gives CDR1 MNHEY, CDR2 SVGEGT. CDR3 DNA sequence: TGTGCCAGCAGTTACGGAGGTCCAAGGGCCCAGTACTTC. This translates into CASSYGGPRAQYF.

There are many counts of this clonotype. The gene calls are TRBV11-2 and TRBJ2-7, with D perhaps TRBD2 (6 bases). Germline CDR1 SGHAT, CDR2 FQNNGV. The CDR3 has 16 residues. V was clipped by 1 base and J by 0 bases, with 13 bases between them. The CDR3 nucleotides read TGTGCCAGCAGCTTAGGGGAGGACGCATACTCCTACGAGCAGTACTTC. Encoded protein: CASSLGEDAYSYEQYF.

Many counts were recorded for this clonotype. The gene calls are TRBV4-3 and TRBJ1-6; 7 bases match TRBD1. In germline, CDR1 is LGHNA, CDR2 YSLEER. This CDR3 has 19 residues. V dropped 0 bases and J dropped 3; count of bases not matched to a gene: 11. This chain's CDR3 is CASSQDPPAGGSYNSPLHF. CDR3 sequence (DNA): TGCGCCAGCAGCCAAGATCCTCCCGCAGGGGGTAGCTATAATTCACCCCTCCACTTT.

The rearrangement joins TRBV7-8 to TRBJ2-3, with D unresolved. The CDR3 totals 15 residues. In germline, CDR1 is SGHVS, CDR2 FQNEAQ. Trimming cost V 4 bases and J 1 base, with 12 bases left between them. DNA for the CDR3: TGTGCCAGCAGCTATAACGGCCTTCGCACAGATACGCAGTATTTT. It specifies CASSYNGLRTDTQYF.

This clonotype was counted between two and nine times. The J gene is TRBJ2-7, the V gene TRBV4-3; no definite D call. V lost 4 bases and J 3 bases, leaving 16 bases between the germline ends. This CDR3 is built from 15 residues. In germline, CDR1 is LGHNA, CDR2 YSLEER. This chain's CDR3 is CASSLGSFGDYEQYF. The CDR3 nucleotides are TGCGCCAGCAGCCTTGGGTCCTTCGGCGACTACGAGCAGTACTTC.

The chain links TRBV7-9 to TRBJ2-5; 7 nucleotides line up with TRBD1. From germline, CDR1 is SEHNR and CDR2 FQNEAQ (reference sequence). Trimming cost V 5 bases and J 3 bases; bases outside gene matches: 15. The CDR3 sequence is 17 residues long. This CDR3 reads CASSHHPLDRQKETQYF. DNA of the CDR3: TGTGCCAGCAGCCATCATCCCCTGGACAGGCAAAAAGAGACCCAGTACTTC.

CDR3 sequence (DNA): TGCGCCAGCAGCTTGGCCCTCGGAACAGGGGGTGAAAGTACTGAAGCTTTCTTT. Its translation: CASSLALGTGGESTEAFF. V and J are TRBV5-1 and TRBJ1-1; 8 bases line up with TRBD1. The V segment lost 0 bases and the J segment 5 bases; nucleotides outside the gene matches: 15. The CDR3 length is 18 residues. Looked up from germline, CDR1 is SGHRS and CDR2 is YFSETQ. The full variable domain, with the rest looked up from reference TRBV5-1 and TRBJ1-1, is KAGVTQTPRYLIKTRGQQVTLSCSPISGHRSVSWYQQTPGQGLQFLFEYFSETQRNKGNFPGRFSGRQFSNSRSEMNVSTLELGDSALYLCASSLALGTGGESTEAFFGQGTRLTVV.

This clonotype was counted only a few times. The CDR3 region has the DNA TGTGCCAGCAGTGAACTCGGCGGTCCGCGAAAACTGTTTTTT. As protein: CASSELGGPRKLFF. The V and J genes are TRBV25-1 and TRBJ1-4; D remains ambiguous. The V and J ends lost 2 bases and 10 bases respectively, with 14 bases between them. The CDR3 has 14 amino acids. The germline V gene has CDR1 MGHDK and CDR2 SYGVNS.

The chain carries TRBV7-9 and TRBJ2-7; 7 nucleotides align to TRBD1. Germline V gene sequence: CDR1 SEHNR, CDR2 FQNEAQ (reference sequence). The CDR3 consists of 16 residues. With V trimmed by 1 base and J by 6 bases, 12 bases remained unmatched. The DNA for the CDR3 is TGTGCCAGCAGCTTAGGCCCGGGACAGATATCGGGCGAGCAGTACGTC. Translated, it gives CASSLGPGQISGEQYV.